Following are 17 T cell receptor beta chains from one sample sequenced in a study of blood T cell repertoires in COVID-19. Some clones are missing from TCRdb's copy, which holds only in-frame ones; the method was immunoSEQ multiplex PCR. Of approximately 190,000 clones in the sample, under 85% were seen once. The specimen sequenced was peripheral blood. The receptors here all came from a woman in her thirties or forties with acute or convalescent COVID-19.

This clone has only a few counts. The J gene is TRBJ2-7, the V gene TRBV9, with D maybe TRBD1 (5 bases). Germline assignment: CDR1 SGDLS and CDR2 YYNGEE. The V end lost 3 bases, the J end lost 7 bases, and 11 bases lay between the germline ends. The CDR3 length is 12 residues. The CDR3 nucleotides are TGTGCCAGCAGCGGAGGTAGGGGAGAGCAGTACTTC. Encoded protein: CASSGGRGEQYF.

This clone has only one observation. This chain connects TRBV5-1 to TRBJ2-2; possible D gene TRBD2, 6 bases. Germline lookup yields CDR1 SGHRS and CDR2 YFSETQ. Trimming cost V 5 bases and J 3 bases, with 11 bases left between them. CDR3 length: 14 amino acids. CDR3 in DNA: TGCGCCAGCAGGGAGGGGATTTACACCGGGGAGCTGTTTTTT. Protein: CASREGIYTGELFF.

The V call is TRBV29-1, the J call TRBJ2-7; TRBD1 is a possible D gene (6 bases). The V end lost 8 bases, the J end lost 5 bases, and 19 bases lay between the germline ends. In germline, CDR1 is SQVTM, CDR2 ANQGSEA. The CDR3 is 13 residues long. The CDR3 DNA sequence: TGCAGCTATGCTAGGGGGACCCGCGACGAGCAGTACTTC. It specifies CSYARGTRDEQYF.

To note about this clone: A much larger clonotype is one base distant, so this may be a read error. The CDR3 loop is CTTSIGLAGAYEQYF. CDR3 in DNA: TGTACCACCAGCATAGGACTAGCGGGTGCATACGAGCAGTACTTC. V and J are TRBV15 and TRBJ2-7; TRBD2 matches at 11 bases. The length of the CDR3 is 15 residues. Germline V gene sequence: CDR1 LNHNV, CDR2 YYDKDF (reference sequence).

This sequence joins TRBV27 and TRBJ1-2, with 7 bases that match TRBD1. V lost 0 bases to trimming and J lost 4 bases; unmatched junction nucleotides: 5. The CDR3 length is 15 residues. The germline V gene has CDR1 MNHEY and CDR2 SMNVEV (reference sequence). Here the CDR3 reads CASSLSGTAIYGYTF. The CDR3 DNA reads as TGTGCCAGCAGTTTATCGGGGACAGCTATCTATGGCTACACCTTC.

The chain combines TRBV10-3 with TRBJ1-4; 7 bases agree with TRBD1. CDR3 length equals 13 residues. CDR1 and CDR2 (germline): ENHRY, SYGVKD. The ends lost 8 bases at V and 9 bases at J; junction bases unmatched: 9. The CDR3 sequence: CAIEGQLSQKLFF. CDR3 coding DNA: TGTGCCATCGAGGGACAGCTTTCCCAAAAACTGTTTTTT.

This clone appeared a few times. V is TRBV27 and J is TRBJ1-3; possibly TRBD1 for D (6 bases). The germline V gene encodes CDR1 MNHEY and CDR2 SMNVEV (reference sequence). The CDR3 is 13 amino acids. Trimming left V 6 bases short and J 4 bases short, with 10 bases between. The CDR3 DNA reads TGTGCCAGCAGGGATGGGACAGGAAACACCATATATTTT. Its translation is CASRDGTGNTIYF.

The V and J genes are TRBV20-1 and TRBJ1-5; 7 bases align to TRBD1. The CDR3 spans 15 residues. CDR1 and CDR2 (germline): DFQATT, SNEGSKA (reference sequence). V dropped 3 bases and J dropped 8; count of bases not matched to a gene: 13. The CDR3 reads CSASYNRGEMEPQHF. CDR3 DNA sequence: TGCAGTGCTAGTTATAACAGGGGCGAGATGGAGCCCCAGCATTTT.

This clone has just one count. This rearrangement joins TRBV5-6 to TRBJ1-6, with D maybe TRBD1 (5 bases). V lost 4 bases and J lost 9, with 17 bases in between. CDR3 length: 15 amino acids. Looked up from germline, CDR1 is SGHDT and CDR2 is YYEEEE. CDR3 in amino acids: CASSIITGLGSPLHF. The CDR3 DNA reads TGTGCCAGCAGCATAATTACAGGTCTTGGTTCACCCCTCCACTTT.

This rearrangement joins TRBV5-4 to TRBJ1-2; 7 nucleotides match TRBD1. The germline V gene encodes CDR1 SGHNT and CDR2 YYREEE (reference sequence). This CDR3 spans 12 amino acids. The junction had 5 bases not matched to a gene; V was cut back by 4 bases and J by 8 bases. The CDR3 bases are TGTGCCAGCAGCCCGGGACAGACAGGCTACACCTTC. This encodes CASSPGQTGYTF.

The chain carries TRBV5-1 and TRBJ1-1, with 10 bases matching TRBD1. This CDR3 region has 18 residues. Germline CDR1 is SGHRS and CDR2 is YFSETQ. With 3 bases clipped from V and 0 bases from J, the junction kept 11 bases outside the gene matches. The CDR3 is CASSSGTTGGIMNTEAFF. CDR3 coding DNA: TGCGCCAGCAGCTCTGGAACGACAGGGGGCATAATGAACACTGAAGCTTTCTTT.

CDR3 sequence reads: CASIKGGLYYEQYF. The CDR3 DNA is TGTGCCAGCATCAAAGGGGGCTTGTACTACGAGCAGTACTTC. The chain recombines TRBV6-5 with TRBJ2-7; 7 bases match TRBD1. This CDR3 is 14 amino acids long. Germline-derived CDR1 and CDR2 are MNHEY and SVGAGI. V was clipped by 7 bases and J by 3 bases; unmatched bases: 9.

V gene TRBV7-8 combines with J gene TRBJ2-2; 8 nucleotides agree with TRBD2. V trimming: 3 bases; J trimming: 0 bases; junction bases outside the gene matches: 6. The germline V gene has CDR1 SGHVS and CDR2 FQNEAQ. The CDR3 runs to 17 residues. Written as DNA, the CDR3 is TGTGCCAGCAGCTTCGTAGCGGGGTGGGCGAACACCGGGGAGCTGTTTTTT. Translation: CASSFVAGWANTGELFF.

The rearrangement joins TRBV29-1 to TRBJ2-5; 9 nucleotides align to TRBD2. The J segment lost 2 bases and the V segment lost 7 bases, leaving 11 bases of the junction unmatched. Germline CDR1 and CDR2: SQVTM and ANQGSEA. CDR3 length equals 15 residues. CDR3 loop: CSGQPALAGQETQYF. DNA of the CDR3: TGCAGCGGCCAACCCGCGCTAGCGGGGCAAGAGACCCAGTACTTC.

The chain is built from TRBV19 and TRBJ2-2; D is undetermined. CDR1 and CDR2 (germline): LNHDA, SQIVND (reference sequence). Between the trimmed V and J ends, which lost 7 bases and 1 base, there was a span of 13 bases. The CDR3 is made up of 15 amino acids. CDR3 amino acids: CASTTGLRNTGELFF. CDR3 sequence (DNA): TGTGCCAGTACTACGGGTCTTAGGAACACCGGGGAGCTGTTTTTT.

The CDR3 DNA is TGTGCCAGCCCCAGGGGGAGGAACACTGAAGCTTTCTTT. This sequence encodes CASPRGRNTEAFF. V usage is TRBV11-2 and J usage is TRBJ1-1; 7 nucleotides match TRBD1. V was pared by 8 bases and J by 1 base, with 4 bases of the junction left unmatched. The CDR3 is 13 amino acids. Germline CDR1 is SGHAT and CDR2 is FQNNGV.

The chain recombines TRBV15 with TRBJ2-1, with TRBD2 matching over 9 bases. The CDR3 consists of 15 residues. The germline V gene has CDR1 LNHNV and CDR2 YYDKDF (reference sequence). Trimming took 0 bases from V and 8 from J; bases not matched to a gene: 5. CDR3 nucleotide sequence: TGTGCCACCAGCAGAGATTGGGGACTAGCTTATGAGCAGTTCTTC. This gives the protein CATSRDWGLAYEQFF.